The 32 T cell receptor beta chains given below trace back to one sample, sequenced in a study of blood T cell repertoires in COVID-19. Produced via immunoSEQ multiplex PCR; TCRdb's table is partial and in-frame only. The data contain roughly 250,000 clones, roughly 84% of them singletons. Sequencing used peripheral blood. The receptors stem from a woman in her 50s with acute or convalescent COVID-19.

This clone was detected once. The gene calls are TRBV7-2 and TRBJ1-3; D is undetermined. Germline-derived CDR1 and CDR2 are SGHTA and FQGNSA. This CDR3 has 15 amino acids. The V end lost 1 base, the J end lost 2 bases, and 9 bases lay between the germline ends. The chain's CDR3 is CASSLVSGTGNTIYF. CDR3 coding DNA: TGTGCCAGCAGCTTAGTTTCCGGGACTGGAAACACCATATATTTT. Based on the CDR3 plus reference TRBV7-2 and TRBJ1-3, the full variable domain is GAGVSQSPSNKVTEKGKDVELRCDPISGHTALYWYRQSLGQGLEFLIYFQGNSAPDKSGLPSDRFSAERTGGSVSTLTIQRTQQEDSAVYLCASSLVSGTGNTIYFGEGSWLTVV.

This sequence joins TRBV28 and TRBJ2-2; no reliable D call. CDR3 length equals 16 residues. The V end lost 8 bases, the J end lost 0 bases, and 16 bases lay between the germline ends. Germline CDR1 is MDHEN and CDR2 is SYDVKM. The CDR3 DNA follows: TGTGCCAGCCGACCAGACACGAAGTCGAACACCGGGGAGCTGTTTTTT. It is translated as CASRPDTKSNTGELFF.

DNA for the CDR3: TGTGCCAGCAGTACAGGGGTGGCCTATGGCTACACCTTC. Protein product: CASSTGVAYGYTF. The V and J genes are TRBV12-3 or TRBV12-4 and TRBJ1-2; 7 nucleotides align to TRBD1. The trim removed 5 bases at V and 4 bases at J, leaving 4 bases unmatched. This CDR3 has 13 amino acids.

Points on this clone: Just one base apart from a much larger clone, this may be a read error. The genes are TRBV27 and TRBJ2-5; 11 positions match TRBD1. Germline CDR1 reads MNHEY; CDR2 reads SMNVEV (reference sequence). The CDR3 loop spans 13 amino acids. The trim removed 4 bases at V and 5 bases at J, leaving 0 bases unmatched. The DNA of the CDR3 is TGTGCCAGCAGTTGGGACAGGGGGGAGACCCAGTACTTC. This gives the protein CASSWDRGETQYF.

This chain connects TRBV15 to TRBJ1-2; possibly TRBD1 for D (6 bases). CDR1 and CDR2 (germline): LNHNV, YYDKDF (reference sequence). Trimming took 0 bases from V and 0 from J, leaving 14 bases between them. The CDR3 spans 17 residues. The CDR3 nucleotides are TGTGCCACCAGCAGAGATCGAGCCAGGGGAGCTAACTATGGCTACACCTTC. This sequence encodes CATSRDRARGANYGYTF.

The V call is TRBV4-1, the J call TRBJ2-3; TRBD2 aligns across 7 bases. Germline V lookup: CDR1 MGHRA, CDR2 YSYEKL. The CDR3 length is 18 residues. J was trimmed by 0 bases and V by 0 bases; bases with no gene match: 9. The CDR3 sequence is CASSQDQGLAASTDTQYF. Here the CDR3 DNA reads TGCGCCAGCAGCCAAGATCAGGGCCTAGCGGCTAGCACAGATACGCAGTATTTT.

The chain combines TRBV10-3 with TRBJ1-1; 7 bases agree with TRBD1. The CDR3 loop spans 13 amino acids. The germline gives CDR1 ENHRY, CDR2 SYGVKD. V shed 4 bases, J shed 11 bases, and the junction held 10 bases outside the gene matches. The CDR3 sequence: CAISGQGINEAFF. The DNA of the CDR3 is TGTGCCATCAGTGGACAGGGAATAAATGAGGCTTTCTTT.

V gene TRBV4-1 combines with J gene TRBJ2-7; 11 bases fit TRBD1. CDR1 MGHRA and CDR2 YSYEKL come from the germline V gene. With V trimmed by 1 base and J by 4 bases, 6 bases remained unmatched. The CDR3 contains 16 residues. The DNA for the CDR3 is TGCGCCAGCAGCCAAGCTCCCGGGACAGGGGGATACGAGCAGTACTTC. Translated, it gives CASSQAPGTGGYEQYF.

The chain links TRBV6-5 to TRBJ2-1; weak D call: TRBD2 (5 bases). CDR3 size: 10 residues. The germline CDR1 and CDR2 sequences are MNHEY and SVGAGI. Trimming cost V 7 bases and J 10 bases, with 8 bases left between them. The CDR3 here is CASKSGEQFF. The CDR3 nucleotides are TGTGCCAGCAAGTCGGGGGAGCAGTTCTTC.

The J gene is TRBJ2-2, the V gene TRBV19; unclear D gene. CDR3 length: 15 residues. Per the germline V gene, CDR1 is LNHDA and CDR2 is SQIVND (reference sequence). Trimming removed 4 bases from V and 4 bases from J, with 13 bases in between. Here the CDR3 DNA reads TGTGCCAGTAGTACGGCGGAACTATTCACCGGGGAGCTGTTTTTT. It encodes CASSTAELFTGELFF.

This clone was counted ten times or more. The CDR3: CASSEPSGRASEQYF. In DNA form, the CDR3 reads TGTGCCAGCAGTGAACCTAGCGGGAGGGCCAGCGAGCAGTACTTC. This chain links TRBV2 with TRBJ2-7; 12 nucleotides line up with TRBD2. CDR3 length: 15 residues. Trimming at V came to 2 bases and at J to 6 bases, leaving 5 bases not matched to a gene. Germline CDR1 SNHLY, CDR2 FYNNEI. Full variable domain (remainder filled in from reference TRBV2 and TRBJ2-7): EPEVTQTPSHQVTQMGQEVILRCVPISNHLYFYWYRQILGQKVEFLVSFYNNEISEKSEIFDDQFSVERPDGSNFTLKIRSTKLEDSAMYFCASSEPSGRASEQYFGPGTRLTVT.

This chain connects TRBV15 to TRBJ2-2, with D possibly matching TRBD2 (5 bases). The germline V and J ends were trimmed by 2 bases and 2 bases, with 12 bases remaining between them. Germline V lookup: CDR1 LNHNV, CDR2 YYDKDF (reference sequence). This CDR3 contains 16 residues. The CDR3 nucleotides are TGTGCCACCAGCAGATCCCGGCGGGTAAACACCGGGGAGCTGTTTTTT. Amino acids: CATSRSRRVNTGELFF. The full variable domain, rest sourced from reference TRBV15 and TRBJ2-2, is DAMVIQNPRYQVTQFGKPVTLSCSQTLNHNVMYWYQQKSSQAPKLLFHYYDKDFNNEADTPDNFQSRRPNTSFCFLDIRSPGLGDTAMYLCATSRSRRVNTGELFFGEGSRLTVL.

This chain connects TRBV7-9 to TRBJ1-5; 8 positions match TRBD1. The CDR3 loop spans 17 amino acids. With V trimmed by 1 base and J by 7 bases, 12 bases remained unmatched. Per germline, CDR1 SEHNR and CDR2 FQNEAQ (reference sequence). The CDR3 loop is CASSLDPPGAGGQPQHF. The CDR3 DNA sequence: TGTGCCAGCAGCTTAGACCCCCCGGGGGCAGGGGGCCAGCCCCAGCATTTT.

As regards this clone: The identical CDR3 is also encoded by other nucleotide sequences in the sample. J is TRBJ1-1 and V is TRBV6-5, with D perhaps TRBD1 (6 bases). CDR1 is MNHEY, CDR2 SVGAGI, per germline. The V and J ends lost 5 bases and 2 bases respectively, with 9 bases between them. This CDR3 contains 13 residues. Here the CDR3 DNA reads TGTGCCAGCAGTAGGGGGAGAAACACTGAAGCTTTCTTT. The encoded protein is CASSRGRNTEAFF.

The chain uses TRBV9 and TRBJ2-1; 7 nucleotides agree with TRBD1. Germline CDR1 is SGDLS and CDR2 is YYNGEE. V lost 4 bases, J lost 4 bases, and 8 bases stayed unmatched. This CDR3 contains 15 residues. CDR3 DNA sequence: TGTGCCAGCAGCTCAACCGGGACAGCATACAATGAGCAGTTCTTC. It codes for CASSSTGTAYNEQFF.

The gene calls are TRBV30 and TRBJ2-1, with 9 bases that match TRBD2. The ends lost 3 bases at V and 0 bases at J; junction bases unmatched: 6. The CDR3 loop spans 16 amino acids. Germline loops: CDR1 GTSNPN, CDR2 SVGIG (reference sequence). CDR3: CAWSGLAGVSYNEQFF. The CDR3 region has the DNA TGTGCCTGGAGCGGGTTAGCGGGAGTCTCCTACAATGAGCAGTTCTTC.

The rearrangement joins TRBV25-1 to TRBJ2-5; perhaps TRBD1 as D (6 bases). Germline loops: CDR1 MGHDK, CDR2 SYGVNS. V was cut by 2 bases and J by 4 bases, with 14 bases left in between. CDR3 length: 15 amino acids. The CDR3 sequence: CASSESLGGVETQYF. As DNA, the CDR3 is TGTGCCAGCAGTGAAAGTCTAGGGGGTGTAGAGACCCAGTACTTC.

The rearrangement uses TRBV2 and TRBJ2-2; D is perhaps TRBD2 (5 bases). CDR1 is SNHLY, CDR2 FYNNEI, per germline. Trimming cost V 5 bases and J 2 bases, with 12 bases left between them. This CDR3 comprises 15 residues. The CDR3, as DNA: TGTGCCAGCAGTTGGACTGGACGTAACACCGGGGAGCTGTTTTTT. It encodes CASSWTGRNTGELFF.

This clone appeared once. DNA for the CDR3: TGCAGTGCTGGGGCTGGCCACGAGCAGTACTTC. Translated: CSAGAGHEQYF. V is TRBV20-1 and J is TRBJ2-7; TRBD1 might be the D (5 bases). Per the germline V gene, CDR1 is DFQATT and CDR2 is SNEGSKA (reference sequence). The CDR3 is made up of 11 amino acids. V lost 5 bases and J lost 5, with 10 bases in between.

The chain is built from TRBV6-5 and TRBJ1-1; the D is unclear. Looked up from germline, CDR1 is MNHEY and CDR2 is SVGAGI. V was clipped by 5 bases and J by 8 bases, with 9 bases between them. The CDR3 spans 11 residues. CDR3: CASSNDGEAFF. CDR3 bases: TGTGCCAGCAGTAACGACGGGGAAGCTTTCTTT.

The chain carries TRBV2 and TRBJ1-1, with no clear D. CDR3 size: 13 residues. Trimming removed 11 bases at V and 2 bases at J, with 15 bases between. The germline V gene encodes CDR1 SNHLY and CDR2 FYNNEI. The CDR3 spells CACTRGENTEAFF. CDR3 DNA: TGTGCCTGTACCCGAGGAGAAAACACTGAAGCTTTCTTT. Based on the CDR3 plus reference TRBV2 and TRBJ1-1, the full variable domain is EPEVTQTPSHQVTQMGQEVILRCVPISNHLYFYWYRQILGQKVEFLVSFYNNEISEKSEIFDDQFSVERPDGSNFTLKIRSTKLEDSAMYFCACTRGENTEAFFGQGTRLTVV.

The rearrangement joins TRBV19 to TRBJ1-5; unclear D gene. There are 16 residues in the CDR3. Trimming stripped 6 bases from V and 1 base from J, with 16 bases between. CDR1 LNHDA and CDR2 SQIVND come from the germline V gene (reference sequence). The CDR3 DNA reads TGTGCCAGTAGGACCGGTGGGCCGTGGAGCAATCAGCCCCAGCATTTT. It specifies CASRTGGPWSNQPQHF.

This rearrangement joins TRBV19 to TRBJ2-5; D might be TRBD2 (7 bases). Trimming took off 1 base at V and 1 base at J, with 13 bases between the two ends. This CDR3 has 16 amino acids. CDR1 and CDR2 (germline): LNHDA, SQIVND (reference sequence). The CDR3 nucleotides are TGTGCCAGTAGTATAGGAGGGGGGGTCGTCCAAGAGACCCAGTACTTC. Protein sequence: CASSIGGGVVQETQYF.

The CDR3 here is CASSRDRRQPQHF. The CDR3 DNA sequence: TGTGCCAGCAGTAGGGACAGGCGACAGCCCCAGCATTTT. The V call is TRBV6-2 or TRBV6-3, the J call TRBJ1-5, with 8 bases matching TRBD1. The V segment lost 5 bases and the J segment 7 bases; nucleotides outside the gene matches: 4. Germline-derived CDR1 and CDR2 are MNHEY and SVGEGT. The CDR3 runs 13 residues.

The V and J genes are TRBV19 and TRBJ2-7, with D perhaps TRBD1 (5 bases). The CDR3 has 14 residues. Germline CDR1 reads LNHDA; CDR2 reads SQIVND (reference sequence). The V gene lost 10 bases and the J gene lost 2 bases, with 18 bases spanning the gap. In nucleotides, the CDR3 is TGTGCCACCTCTTCCCCCAGGGAACCCTACGAGCAGTACTTC. Protein product: CATSSPREPYEQYF.

Comments on this clone: The same CDR3 is also encoded by other DNA sequences in this sample. V and J are TRBV24-1 and TRBJ1-5, with D hard to call. Trimming left V 3 bases short and J 5 bases short, with 7 bases between. Germline loops: CDR1 KGHDR, CDR2 SFDVKD. The CDR3 totals 13 residues. The CDR3 DNA reads TGTGCCACCAGTGATCGAGGCGATCAGCCCCAGCATTTT. This encodes CATSDRGDQPQHF.

The chain combines TRBV19 with TRBJ2-1; a weak D match, TRBD2 (7 bases). The CDR3 has 16 amino acids. V lost 6 bases to trimming and J lost 0 bases, with 15 bases between them. The germline V gene encodes CDR1 LNHDA and CDR2 SQIVND (reference sequence). The CDR3 bases are TGTGCCAGTAGGACTCCGGGGGGCAGCTCCTACAATGAGCAGTTCTTC. Amino acids: CASRTPGGSSYNEQFF.

The chain employs TRBV10-3 and TRBJ1-4; 9 positions agree with TRBD1. The V and J ends lost 5 bases and 5 bases, in that order; junction bases with no gene match: 3. There are 14 residues in the CDR3. CDR1 and CDR2 (germline): ENHRY, SYGVKD. The CDR3 reads CAISTGTGNEKLFF. The CDR3 bases are TGTGCCATCAGTACCGGGACAGGGAATGAAAAACTGTTTTTT.

The chain couples TRBV28 to TRBJ1-2, with 7 positions matching TRBD1. The CDR3 contains 15 residues. With V trimmed by 4 bases and J by 6 bases, 11 bases remained unmatched. Germline lookup yields CDR1 MDHEN and CDR2 SYDVKM. This chain's CDR3 is CASSSPGGRVDGYTF. CDR3 in DNA: TGTGCCAGCAGTTCGCCAGGGGGGCGCGTGGATGGCTACACCTTC.

The chain carries TRBV6-4 and TRBJ2-2; 7 positions agree with TRBD1. From germline, CDR1 is MRHNA and CDR2 SNTAGT. CDR3 size: 14 residues. The ends lost 2 bases at V and 3 bases at J; junction bases unmatched: 0. CDR3 region: CASSDGTDTGELFF. The CDR3 DNA follows: TGTGCCAGCAGTGACGGGACAGACACCGGGGAGCTGTTTTTT.

This rearrangement joins TRBV28 to TRBJ2-7; 9 bases agree with TRBD2. V trimming: 10 bases; J trimming: 0 bases; junction bases outside the gene matches: 10. Germline loops: CDR1 MDHEN, CDR2 SYDVKM. There are 15 residues in the CDR3. The CDR3 here is CATRRSGGSSYEQYF. In nucleotides, the CDR3 is TGTGCCACCAGAAGAAGCGGGGGGAGCTCCTACGAGCAGTACTTC.

The chain carries TRBV19 and TRBJ2-7; 8 nucleotides agree with TRBD2. Unmatched junction bases numbered 10, after V lost 0 bases and J lost 3 bases. The CDR3 covers 17 residues. Germline assignment: CDR1 LNHDA and CDR2 SQIVND (reference sequence). CDR3 coding DNA: TGTGCCAGTAGTATAGATCTATCGCGGGAGGTCATCTACGAGCAGTACTTC. Its protein product is CASSIDLSREVIYEQYF.